The following is a T cell receptor (beta chain) sequence with its context. Measured with immunoSEQ multiplex PCR; TCRdb has only the in-frame clones, and not every one. Among tens of thousands of clones listed, approximately 89% were seen once. The record originates from a study of control samples from healthy donors and cancer patients. Unmatched junction bases numbered 11, after V lost 7 bases and J lost 6 bases. Germline V lookup: CDR1 SNHLY, CDR2 FYNNEI. The CDR3 is made up of 15 amino acids. The receptor's source is a man in his forties with colorectal cancer. The sample taken for sequencing was PBMCs. The genes are TRBV2 and TRBJ2-7, with 11 bases identical to TRBD2. CDR3 loop: CASTRLAGGPAEQYF. The DNA of the CDR3 is TGTGCCAGCACACGCTTAGCGGGAGGGCCCGCCGAGCAGTACTTC.